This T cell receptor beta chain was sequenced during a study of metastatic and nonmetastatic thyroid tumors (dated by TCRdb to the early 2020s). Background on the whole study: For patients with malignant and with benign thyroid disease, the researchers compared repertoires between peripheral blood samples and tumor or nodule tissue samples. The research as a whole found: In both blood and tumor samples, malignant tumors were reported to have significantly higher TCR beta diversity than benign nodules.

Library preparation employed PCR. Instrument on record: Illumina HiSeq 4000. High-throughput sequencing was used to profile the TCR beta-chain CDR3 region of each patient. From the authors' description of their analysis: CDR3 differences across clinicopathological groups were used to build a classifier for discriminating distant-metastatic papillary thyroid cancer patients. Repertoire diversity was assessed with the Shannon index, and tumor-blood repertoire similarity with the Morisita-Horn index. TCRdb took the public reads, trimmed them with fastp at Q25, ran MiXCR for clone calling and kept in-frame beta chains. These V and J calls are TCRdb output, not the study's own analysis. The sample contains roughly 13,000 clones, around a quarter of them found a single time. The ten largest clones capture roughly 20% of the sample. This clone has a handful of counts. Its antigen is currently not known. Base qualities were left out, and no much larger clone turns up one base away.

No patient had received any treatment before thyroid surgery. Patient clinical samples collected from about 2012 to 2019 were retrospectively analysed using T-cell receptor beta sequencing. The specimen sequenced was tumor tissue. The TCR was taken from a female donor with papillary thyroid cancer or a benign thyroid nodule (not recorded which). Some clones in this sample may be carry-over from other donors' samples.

The base sequence is TGTGCCAGAAGGCTCGGAAAGTTAGCTGAAAAACTGTTTTTT. Its product reads: CARRLGKLAEKLFF. Recombination connected TRBV12-3 or TRBV12-4 to TRBJ1-4, with no D gene named confidently. Spanning cysteine to phenylalanine, the CDR3 consists of 14 amino acids. CDR3 DNA only is kept here, 42 bases in frame from base 1. A distance of 18 bases separates the germline ends of V and J, which lose 9 bases and 7 bases respectively.